What follows describes a single TCR beta chain. Germline lookup yields CDR1 KGHSH and CDR2 LQKENI. The CDR3 is 17 residues long. Trimming cost V 6 bases and J 1 base; bases outside gene matches: 10. This sample was included in a study of yellow fever vaccine responses in identical twins. TCRdb re-called the RT-PCR reads with MiXCR, one entry per CDR3 protein. Here the sample spans about 20,000 distinct CDR3 sequences, approximately 70% being singletons. This receptor was taken from a woman in her late teens or twenties who received the yellow fever vaccine. This material consisted of T cells from blood (PBMCs), unsorted or a sorted subset (not recorded which), taken before or after yellow fever vaccination (not recorded which). The chain joins TRBV18 to TRBJ2-1, with TRBD1 identical over 9 bases. CDR3 sequence reads: CASSQLQGAWSYNEQFF. The CDR3 DNA follows: TGTGCCAGCTCTCAACTACAGGGGGCTTGGTCCTACAATGAGCAGTTCTTC.